This paragraph covers one T cell receptor (beta chain) sequence. Its specificity is unknown. The data originate from a study of CD8 T cell repertoires and HIV-1 epitope variants. Looking at the study overall: T cells were stimulated with Twenty-five Gag and Nef peptides separately. The baseline condition was 1M T cells left uncultured.

The study's findings and limits: Four to six clonotypes recognized Nef KF9, one HW9, none TAALDMSHF.

CDR3 length: 16 residues. Per the germline V gene, CDR1 is LGHNA and CDR2 is YSLEER. Trimming removed 0 bases at V and 0 bases at J, with 12 bases between. Clones were read by immunoSEQ multiplex PCR, and TCRdb kept only the in-frame ones, dropping some. The table shows about 90,000 clones, with roughly 80% occurring only once. Input material: uncultured baseline CD8+ T cells from peripheral blood mononuclear cells (PBMCs). The TCR originated in a male donor with HIV. V is TRBV4-3 and J is TRBJ2-7; D assignment may be TRBD1 or TRBD2 (5 bases each). For the CDR3, the DNA is TGCGCCAGCAGCCAAGATTTCCCCGGGACCTCCTACGAGCAGTACTTC. Translation: CASSQDFPGTSYEQYF.